The 24 T cell receptor beta chains presented below share a single source sample, sequenced in a study of tumor and adjacent non-tumor tissue in lung cancer. A modified ARM-PCR protocol with three rounds of nested PCR amplified TCRbeta. Each CDR3 protein is one row after TCRdb ran MiXCR on the multiplex PCR reads. The profile shows approximately 100,000 distinct CDR3 sequences, roughly 73% of them singletons. RNA was extracted from bulk tissue without any cell sorting. The sequencing input was lung tumor tissue. The receptors were gathered from a woman aged 55 to 70 with non-small cell lung cancer.

Of note for this clonotype: The conserved phenylalanine or tryptophan normally closing the CDR3 is absent here, so this likely arose from a read error. This chain connects TRBV29-1 to TRBJ2-1; tentative D call: TRBD2 (5 bases). CDR1 and CDR2 (germline): SQVTM, ANQGSEA. The CDR3 has 16 residues. The DNA for the CDR3 is TGCAGTGTTGAAGGTCTGGACTCCCTATCCTACAATGAGCAGTTCCTC. It yields the protein CSVEGLDSLSYNEQFL.

This clonotype showed up just once. It may be a read error: a sequence one base away is much more abundant. This chain links TRBV20-1 with TRBJ1-1; D remains ambiguous. V was cut by 6 bases and J by 0 bases, with 26 bases left in between. The CDR3 is 18 amino acids. Germline V gives CDR1 DFQATT, CDR2 SNEGSKA (reference sequence). The CDR3 nucleotides read TGCAGTGCCTCAGACTTTATCAGAACCTCGCTTATGAACACTGAAGCTTTCTTT. Its protein is CSASDFIRTSLMNTEAFF.

As to this clonotype: A much larger clone differs by one base, so this may be a read error. The gene calls are TRBV6-1 and TRBJ2-1; 9 bases align to TRBD1. The CDR3 spans 16 residues. V dropped 4 bases and J dropped 3; count of bases not matched to a gene: 7. Germline-derived CDR1 and CDR2 are MNHNS and SASEGT. CDR3 in DNA: TGTGCCAGCAGTGGAACCGGGACAGGGAACTACAATGAGCAGTTCTTC. Its protein is CASSGTGTGNYNEQFF.

The chain combines TRBV11-1 with TRBJ2-3; D gene uncertain. Trimming removed 2 bases from V and 1 base from J, with 10 bases in between. The CDR3 loop spans 15 amino acids. CDR1 and CDR2 (germline): SGHAT, FQDESV (reference sequence). The DNA of the CDR3 is TGTGCCAGCAGCTTATTCCTCATGGGCACAGATACGCAGTATTTT. This gives the protein CASSLFLMGTDTQYF. The entire variable domain, with the rest obtained from reference TRBV11-1 and TRBJ2-3, is as follows: EAEVAQSPRYKITEKSQAVAFWCDPISGHATLYWYRQILGQGPELLVQFQDESVVDDSQLPKDRFSAERLKGVDSTLKIQPAELGDSAMYLCASSLFLMGTDTQYFGPGTRLTVL.

As concerns this clonotype: This may come from a read error, since a much larger clone is one base off. The chain is built from TRBV28 and TRBJ2-3; no clear D. Germline V gene data show CDR1 as MDHEN and CDR2 as SYDVKM. The CDR3 is made up of 12 amino acids. CDR3 in DNA: TGTGCCAGCAGTTTCATATCGGATACGCCGTATTTT. This encodes CASSFISDTPYF.

This clonotype came up once. An end of the junction does not agree with germline; a read error may underlie this. This chain links TRBV6-2 or TRBV6-3 with TRBJ2-5; D may be TRBD2 (5 bases). The CDR3 runs to 14 residues. Germline CDR1 reads MNHEY; CDR2 reads SVGEGT. Written as DNA, the CDR3 is TGTACCAGCAGTCCGACTACCCAACAAGAGACCCAGCACTTC. It specifies CTSSPTTQQETQHF.

As regards this clonotype: It may be a read error: a sequence one base away is much more abundant. J is TRBJ1-1 and V is TRBV11-3; 7 bases are a match to TRBD1. The CDR3 has 15 amino acids. Germline CDR1 is SGHNT and CDR2 is YENEEA. The CDR3 region has the DNA TGTGCCACCAGCACCCAACAGGGGATAAGCACTGAAGCTTTCTTT. This encodes CATSTQQGISTEAFF.

On this clonotype: Since a much larger clone is just one base distant, this may be a read error. The chain carries TRBV13 and TRBJ1-2; D uncertain. Germline-derived CDR1 and CDR2 are PRHDT and FYEKMQ (reference sequence). There are 18 residues in the CDR3. The V gene lost 5 bases and the J gene lost 1 base, with 23 bases spanning the gap. CDR3 nucleotide sequence: TGTGCCAGCAGCCCCGAAAGTAGACACAACACGTTTAACTATGGCTACACCTTC. This codes for CASSPESRHNTFNYGYTF. The full variable domain, with the rest looked up from reference TRBV13 and TRBJ1-2, is AAGVIQSPRHLIKEKRETATLKCYPIPRHDTVYWYQQGPGQDPQFLISFYEKMQSDKGSIPDRFSAQQFSDYHSELNMSSLELGDSALYFCASSPESRHNTFNYGYTFGSGTRLTVV.

This clonotype was seen a handful of times. The CDR3 DNA reads as TGCGCCAGCAGCTTGTTTTTAGGACAGGGATACTCACCCCTCCACTTT. It specifies CASSLFLGQGYSPLHF. The chain has TRBV5-1 and TRBJ1-6; 8 bases are shared with TRBD1. Losses at the gene ends were 1 base for V and 10 bases for J; bases not matched to a gene: 10. The germline V gene has CDR1 SGHRS and CDR2 YFSETQ. The CDR3 extends over 16 amino acids.

This clonotype qualifies as medium-sized. One junction end does not reproduce the germline sequence, and a read error may be involved. The gene calls are TRBV11-3 and TRBJ1-1; maybe TRBD1 (5 bases). This CDR3 has 14 residues. Germline loops: CDR1 SGHNT, CDR2 YENEEA. The CDR3 DNA sequence: TGTGCCAGCAGCCCTCAGGGATTGAAGACTGAAGCTTTCTTT. Translated: CASSPQGLKTEAFF.

In the case of this clonotype: Possible read error: a much larger clone is one base away. The chain couples TRBV6-5 to TRBJ1-5; unclear D gene. The CDR3 consists of 15 residues. Germline CDR1 reads MNHEY; CDR2 reads SVGAGI. The CDR3: CASSYSPSADQLQHF. CDR3 coding DNA: TGTGCCAGCAGTTACTCCCCGTCGGCCGATCAGCTCCAGCATTTT.

V gene TRBV7-2 combines with J gene TRBJ2-2, with 13 positions matching TRBD2. Germline V gene lookup returns CDR1 SGHTA and CDR2 FQGNSA. The CDR3 totals 15 residues. The junction had 0 bases not matched to a gene; V was cut back by 2 bases and J by 6 bases. The CDR3 nucleotides read TGTGCCAGCAGCTTAACTAGCGGGGGGGCCGGGGAGCTGTTTTTT. Its translation: CASSLTSGGAGELFF.

This clonotype was seen a handful of times. An end of the junction does not agree with germline; a read error may underlie this. The rearrangement links TRBV12-3 or TRBV12-4 to TRBJ1-5, with 7 bases matching TRBD1. The CDR3 is made up of 17 amino acids. CDR3 sequence reads: CASSLMWGGAGGQPQRF. For the CDR3, the DNA is TGTGCCAGCAGTTTAATGTGGGGGGGGGCAGGGGGGCAGCCCCAGCGTTTT.

The chain is built from TRBV11-2 and TRBJ2-3; TRBD2 matches 7 bases. CDR3 size: 13 residues. Germline lookup yields CDR1 SGHAT and CDR2 FQNNGV. V was clipped by 5 bases and J by 9 bases; unmatched bases: 8. CDR3 sequence (DNA): TGTGCCAGCAGCCGGGACTACAGAGACACGCAGTATTTT. Its translation is CASSRDYRDTQYF.

This clonotype was picked up one time. One end of the junction is discordant with germline, which a read error may explain. The V gene is TRBV4-3, the J gene TRBJ2-3, with a weak D call TRBD2 (6 bases). Germline CDR1 reads LGHNA; CDR2 reads YSLEER. The CDR3 is 16 residues long. DNA of the CDR3: TGCGCCAGCAGTCAAGCTCCGGGAGTGGGGACAGATACGCAGTATTTT. It is translated as CASSQAPGVGTDTQYF.

Turning to this clonotype: One end of the junction fails to match germline, which may point to a read error. The V and J genes are TRBV30 and TRBJ1-1, with a weak D call TRBD1 (6 bases). The CDR3 is 15 amino acids. Looked up from germline, CDR1 is GTSNPN and CDR2 is SVGIG (reference sequence). The CDR3 region is CACSVLGGRDTEAFF. DNA of the CDR3: TGTGCCTGTAGTGTACTTGGGGGCAGGGACACTGAAGCTTTCTTT.

In regard to this clonotype: One end of the junction does not line up with germline, which may come from a read error. The J gene is TRBJ2-3, the V gene TRBV11-3, with D perhaps matching TRBD1 or TRBD2 (7 bases each). Germline assignment: CDR1 SGHNT and CDR2 YENEEA. The CDR3 is made up of 13 amino acids. The CDR3 is CGSKWDSGDAQYF. The CDR3, as DNA: TGTGGCAGCAAATGGGACAGCGGGGATGCGCAGTATTTT.

This clonotype was observed a single time. V gene TRBV14 combines with J gene TRBJ2-3; 8 nucleotides agree with TRBD1. The CDR3 is 17 amino acids. V lost 0 bases to trimming and J lost 15 bases; unmatched junction nucleotides: 20. Germline CDR1 is SGHDN and CDR2 is FVKESK. CDR3 nucleotides: TGTGCCAGCAGCCAAGAACGGAGACAGGGGATGACAGATAGGCAATATTTT. It encodes CASSQERRQGMTDRQYF.

For this clonotype: A much larger clone sits a single nucleotide away, making a read error possible. The rearrangement links TRBV5-1 to TRBJ2-7; D gene ambiguous. V shed 4 bases and J shed 3 bases, with 14 bases lying between them. The CDR3 length is 14 residues. Germline loops: CDR1 SGHRS, CDR2 YFSETQ. For the CDR3, the DNA is TGCGCCAGCAGCCTGACCGGTCCCGGCTACGAGCAGTACTTC. Translation gives CASSLTGPGYEQYF.

The genes are TRBV12-3 or TRBV12-4 and TRBJ2-5; 10 bases map to TRBD2. V was clipped by 9 bases and J by 5 bases; unmatched bases: 12. The CDR3 runs to 15 residues. CDR3 DNA: TGTGCCAGGAGCTTCTTCCTAGCGGGAGCGGAGACCCAGTACTTC. Its protein is CARSFFLAGAETQYF.

A word on this clonotype: The conserved closing phenylalanine or tryptophan is absent in this CDR3, likely reflecting a read error. The chain joins TRBV10-1 to TRBJ2-3; TRBD1 or TRBD2 may be the D gene (6 bases each). This CDR3 is 17 amino acids long. Germline V CDR1 and CDR2: WNHNN, SYGVQD (reference sequence). CDR3 region: CSSSDSARGRIGDTQYL. The CDR3 region has the DNA TGCTCCAGCAGTGACTCCGCTAGGGGGAGGATCGGGGATACGCAGTATCTT.

Note on this clonotype: This sequence may be a read error, since a much larger clone differs from it by one base. The V and J genes are TRBV29-1 and TRBJ1-2; no reliable D call. The CDR3 covers 11 residues. CDR1 is SQVTM, CDR2 ANQGSEA, per germline. Trimming shortened V by 3 bases and J by 10 bases, and 12 bases separated the two germline ends. The DNA of the CDR3 is TGCAGCGTTGAGGACCTCCGGGTCTACACCTTC. It encodes CSVEDLRVYTF.

V and J are TRBV5-4 and TRBJ2-6, with a weak D call TRBD2 (7 bases). The CDR3 totals 17 residues. The V gene's germline CDR1 is SGHNT and CDR2 YYREEE (reference sequence). V gave up 2 bases and J gave up 0 bases, with 12 bases separating them. As DNA, the CDR3 is TGTGCCAGCAGCTTCGGGGGGCGTAACTCTGGGGCCAACGTCCTGACTTTC. Translated: CASSFGGRNSGANVLTF.

Details on this clonotype: At one end, the junction sequence differs from germline, possibly due to a read error. The DNA of the CDR3 is TGTGCCAGCAGTTACTCGACCGGGGACCCTGGAAACATCATATATTTT. This sequence encodes CASSYSTGDPGNIIYF. The chain combines TRBV6-5 with TRBJ1-3, with D perhaps TRBD1 (5 bases). Germline CDR1 is MNHEY and CDR2 is SVGAGI. CDR3 length equals 16 residues.